Below, 10 T cell receptor beta chains from the same sample are listed, as sequenced in a study of post-analysis software for immune sequencing data. Study findings and constraints: Relative to controls, patients had five TRBV segments at higher frequency, with TRBV5-6, TRBV5-1 and TRBV20-1 among these.

Which antigens these TCRs recognize remains unknown. TCR beta cDNA libraries included unique molecular identifiers. MiXCR, applied by TCRdb to the PCR reads, yields one record per CDR3 protein. Among 450,000 to 650,000 distinct CDR3 sequences listed, roughly two fifths were seen once. The specimen sequenced was blood. The receptors originated from a girl between 5 and 17 years old with multiple sclerosis.

This clonotype rates as medium-sized (0.01 to 0.1%). The chain carries TRBV29-1 and TRBJ2-7; D call uncertain. Germline lookup yields CDR1 SQVTM and CDR2 ANQGSEA. V lost 4 bases and J 6 bases, leaving 7 bases between the germline ends. The CDR3 is made up of 10 amino acids. The CDR3 here is CSVVTGEQYF. As DNA, the CDR3 is TGCAGCGTTGTGACGGGCGAGCAGTACTTC.

This clonotype was picked up a small number of times. The chain recombines TRBV29-1 with TRBJ1-1; no firm D call. This CDR3 spans 14 amino acids. Germline CDR1 is SQVTM and CDR2 is ANQGSEA. V lost 2 bases, J lost 5 bases, and 15 bases lay in between. The DNA of the CDR3 is TGCAGCGTTGAAAACGGCAGACTCTTTACTGAAGCTTTCTTT. As protein: CSVENGRLFTEAFF.

The V and J genes are TRBV27 and TRBJ2-5; D gene uncertain. The J call is doubtful: the DNA matches TRBJ2-7 better. The CDR3 covers 14 residues. The germline V gene encodes CDR1 MNHEY and CDR2 SMNVEV (reference sequence). The CDR3 DNA follows: TGTGCCAGCAGTTTATCCCGGACGGCCTACGAGCAGTACTTC. The encoded protein is CASSLSRTAYEQYF.

J is TRBJ1-4 and V is TRBV20-1; D is ambiguous. The germline V and J ends were trimmed by 0 bases and 8 bases, with 13 bases remaining between them. The CDR3 has 14 residues. Germline CDR1 and CDR2: DFQATT and SNEGSKA (reference sequence). The CDR3 nucleotides are TGCAGTGCTAGAGAGTCGAGACAACGAGAAAAACTGTTTTTT. It is translated as CSARESRQREKLFF.

A few counts support this clonotype. This sequence joins TRBV20-1 and TRBJ2-4; no definite D call. From germline, CDR1 is DFQATT and CDR2 SNEGSKA (reference sequence). This CDR3 region has 14 residues. Trimming took off 0 bases at V and 0 bases at J, with 6 bases between the two ends. This CDR3 is CSARDPLAKNIQYF. CDR3 bases: TGCAGTGCTAGAGATCCCTTAGCCAAAAACATTCAGTACTTC.

V usage is TRBV20-1 and J usage is TRBJ2-7, with D perhaps TRBD1 (5 bases). Trimming removed 1 base from V and 5 bases from J, with 12 bases in between. The CDR3 has 13 residues. Germline CDR1 is DFQATT and CDR2 is SNEGSKA (reference sequence). CDR3 region: CSARVGRVNEQYF. The CDR3 nucleotides read TGCAGTGCTAGAGTTGGCAGGGTAAACGAGCAGTACTTC.

This clonotype has a count of ten or more. The chain joins TRBV7-6 to TRBJ2-7; TRBD1 or TRBD2 may be the D gene (6 bases each). Germline V gene data show CDR1 as SGHVS and CDR2 as FNYEAQ. V shed 5 bases and J shed 6 bases, with 17 bases lying between them. The CDR3 contains 14 residues. In nucleotides, the CDR3 is TGTGCCAGCAGCGTAGGGGGAGGAGTGGTCGAGCAGTACTTC. It specifies CASSVGGGVVEQYF. Looking up the rest from reference TRBV7-6 and TRBJ2-7 gives the full variable domain: GAGVSQSPRYKVTKRGQDVALRCDPISGHVSLYWYRQALGQGPEFLTYFNYEAQQDKSGLPNDRFSAERPEGSISTLTIQRTEQRDSAMYRCASSVGGGVVEQYFGPGTRLTVT.

On this clonotype: The junction departs from germline at one end; a sequencing error may be responsible. This chain joins TRBV7-2 and TRBJ2-1; 10 nucleotides agree with TRBD2. Germline lookup yields CDR1 SGHTA and CDR2 FQGNSA. This CDR3 region has 18 residues. CDR3 DNA sequence: TGTGCCAGCAGCTTCCGGAAGACTAGCGGGTCCTCCTACAGTGAGCAGTTCTTC. This encodes CASSFRKTSGSSYSEQFF. Full variable domain (rest looked up from reference TRBV7-2 and TRBJ2-1): GAGVSQSPSNKVTEKGKDVELRCDPISGHTALYWYRQSLGQGLEFLIYFQGNSAPDKSGLPSDRFSAERTGGSVSTLTIQRTQQEDSAVYLCASSFRKTSGSSYSEQFFGPGTRLTVL.

This clonotype was counted only a few times. The CDR3: CSARWRAGYTF. The CDR3 region has the DNA TGCAGTGCTAGGTGGAGGGCTGGCTACACCTTC. The chain combines TRBV20-1 with TRBJ1-2; D remains ambiguous. The CDR3 runs 11 residues. V was trimmed by 3 bases and J by 7 bases, leaving 9 bases between them. The germline V gene has CDR1 DFQATT and CDR2 SNEGSKA (reference sequence).

The gene calls are TRBV6-5 and TRBJ1-1; 8 bases fit TRBD1. The V gene's germline CDR1 is MNHEY and CDR2 SVGAGI. This CDR3 has 14 residues. V dropped 0 bases and J dropped 6; count of bases not matched to a gene: 3. The CDR3 nucleotides read TGTGCCAGCAGTTACTCCAGGGGGCGGGCTGAAGCTTTCTTT. Protein product: CASSYSRGRAEAFF.